These 22 T cell receptor beta chains came from one sample sequenced in a study of beta chain features in type 1 diabetes. Study outcomes and limitations: Moderate but significant shortening of TCRB CDR3s was recorded in all four CD4+ subsets from Type 1 diabetes patients.

These TCRs are of unknown antigen specificity. The authors reverse transcribed all of the isolated RNA, so sequencing captured expressed TCRB transcripts. Sequencing used immunoSEQ multiplex PCR; TCRdb keeps in-frame clones, though not all of them. The sample shows more than 95,000 clones, under 30% of them seen only once. The sample comprised central memory CD4+ T cells from blood. The source is a woman aged 18-30 years with type 1 diabetes.

This clone has only a few counts. This chain links TRBV7-2 with TRBJ2-7, with 9 bases fitting TRBD2. CDR1 and CDR2 from the germline V gene are SGHTA and FQGNSA. Unmatched junction bases numbered 2, after V lost 2 bases and J lost 0 bases. CDR3 length equals 15 residues. The CDR3 here is CASSLSGGSSYEQYF. As DNA, the CDR3 is TGTGCCAGCAGCTTAAGCGGGGGGAGCTCCTACGAGCAGTACTTC. Complete variable domain (other parts from reference TRBV7-2 and TRBJ2-7): GAGVSQSPSNKVTEKGKDVELRCDPISGHTALYWYRQSLGQGLEFLIYFQGNSAPDKSGLPSDRFSAERTGGSVSTLTIQRTQQEDSAVYLCASSLSGGSSYEQYFGPGTRLTVT.

V and J are TRBV15 and TRBJ2-5; the D gene is possibly TRBD2 (6 bases). This CDR3 region has 14 residues. Germline V CDR1 and CDR2: LNHNV, YYDKDF (reference sequence). V was trimmed by 4 bases and J by 5 bases, leaving 14 bases between them. This CDR3 reads CATSTLARDETQYF. CDR3 bases: TGTGCCACCAGCACTCTAGCGAGAGATGAGACCCAGTACTTC.

This chain links TRBV13 with TRBJ1-1; 8 positions match TRBD1. CDR1 and CDR2 (germline): PRHDT, FYEKMQ (reference sequence). The CDR3 extends over 13 amino acids. The V and J ends lost 6 bases and 8 bases, in that order; junction bases with no gene match: 8. The DNA of the CDR3 is TGTGCCAGCAGGAGGACAGGGACTACCGAAGCTTTCTTT. Protein: CASRRTGTTEAFF. Drawing the rest from reference TRBV13 and TRBJ1-1, the complete variable domain is AAGVIQSPRHLIKEKRETATLKCYPIPRHDTVYWYQQGPGQDPQFLISFYEKMQSDKGSIPDRFSAQQFSDYHSELNMSSLELGDSALYFCASRRTGTTEAFFGQGTRLTVV.

This clone turned up a few times. The chain employs TRBV7-3 and TRBJ2-5; 10 bases are shared with TRBD1. After removal of 5 bases from V and 6 bases from J, the junction contained 3 bases not matched to a gene. Germline V gene data show CDR1 as SGHTA and CDR2 as FQGTGA. The CDR3 is made up of 13 amino acids. CDR3: CASSRGQGKTQYF. CDR3 nucleotide sequence: TGTGCCAGCAGCCGGGGACAGGGGAAGACCCAGTACTTC.

The J gene is TRBJ1-2, the V gene TRBV29-1; D gene ambiguous. V was clipped by 1 base and J by 7 bases, with 16 bases between them. There are 14 residues in the CDR3. Germline V lookup: CDR1 SQVTM, CDR2 ANQGSEA. CDR3 region: CSVEVVRLVGGYTF. CDR3 in DNA: TGCAGCGTTGAAGTTGTCAGACTTGTGGGTGGCTACACCTTC.

This clone was observed a handful of times. This sequence joins TRBV5-4 and TRBJ2-3; possible D gene TRBD1, 6 bases. The CDR3 spans 16 residues. From germline, CDR1 is SGHNT and CDR2 YYREEE (reference sequence). V gave up 4 bases and J gave up 0 bases, with 15 bases separating them. The DNA of the CDR3 is TGTGCCAGCAGCCTAAAAGGACAGCCTAGCACAGATACGCAGTATTTT. It codes for CASSLKGQPSTDTQYF.

This clone was seen more than once but under ten times. V is TRBV7-9 and J is TRBJ1-1, with unresolved D. The CDR3 is 17 amino acids. In germline, CDR1 is SEHNR, CDR2 FQNEAQ (reference sequence). Between the trimmed V and J ends, which lost 5 bases and 3 bases, there was a span of 22 bases. The CDR3 protein is CASSPTRGRRADTEAFF. The CDR3, as DNA: TGTGCCAGCAGCCCCACCCGCGGTAGGCGGGCAGACACTGAAGCTTTCTTT.

This clone was recorded a few times. The gene calls are TRBV11-2 and TRBJ2-7, with 8 positions matching TRBD2. The V gene end was trimmed by 5 bases and the J gene end by 0 bases; junction bases not matched to a gene: 9. CDR3 size: 16 residues. Germline V gene sequence: CDR1 SGHAT, CDR2 FQNNGV. This CDR3 is CASSRGRLASSYEQYF. CDR3 coding DNA: TGTGCCAGCAGCAGGGGGAGACTAGCGTCCTCCTACGAGCAGTACTTC.

This clone was detected a few times. Germline and junction disagree at one end, which may indicate a read error. The V call is TRBV7-2, the J call TRBJ1-2; 10 positions match TRBD1. The CDR3 totals 14 residues. Germline V gives CDR1 SGHTA, CDR2 FQGNSA. The CDR3 sequence: CASSQDRGPYGYTF. The CDR3 DNA is TGCGCCAGCAGCCAAGACAGGGGGCCGTATGGCTACACCTTC.

The chain uses TRBV19 and TRBJ1-2, with TRBD1 as a possible D gene (6 bases). The CDR3 is 15 amino acids. Between the trimmed V and J ends, which lost 4 bases and 4 bases, there was a span of 16 bases. From germline, CDR1 is LNHDA and CDR2 SQIVND (reference sequence). The CDR3 here is CASSRVSGHPYGYTF. Written as DNA, the CDR3 is TGTGCCAGTAGTAGAGTCTCGGGACACCCCTATGGCTACACCTTC.

This clone occurred a few times. V gene TRBV27 combines with J gene TRBJ2-5; tentatively, D is TRBD2 (6 bases). This CDR3 has 16 residues. V was pared by 5 bases and J by 3 bases, with 19 bases between. Germline values: CDR1 MNHEY, CDR2 SMNVEV (reference sequence). The CDR3 sequence is CASSPGTGAAEETQYF. The DNA of the CDR3 is TGTGCCAGCAGTCCCGGGACGGGAGCGGCCGAAGAGACCCAGTACTTC.

The rearrangement uses TRBV30 and TRBJ1-1; a possible D gene is TRBD1 (6 bases). The V end was cut by 5 bases, the J end by 2 bases, with 9 bases between. This CDR3 has 12 residues. The germline gives CDR1 GTSNPN, CDR2 SVGIG (reference sequence). CDR3 sequence reads: CAWLQGNTEAFF. The DNA of the CDR3 is TGTGCCTGGTTACAGGGTAACACTGAAGCTTTCTTT.

The V gene is TRBV28, the J gene TRBJ2-7; 12 nucleotides align to TRBD2. Germline trimming cut 5 bases from V and 6 bases from J; bases unmatched to any gene: 8. This CDR3 is built from 15 residues. From germline, CDR1 is MDHEN and CDR2 SYDVKM. CDR3 region: CASSAPGTSGPEQYF. DNA for the CDR3: TGTGCCAGCAGTGCCCCCGGGACTAGCGGGCCCGAGCAGTACTTC. Drawing the rest from reference TRBV28 and TRBJ2-7, the complete variable domain is DVKVTQSSRYLVKRTGEKVFLECVQDMDHENMFWYRQDPGLGLRLIYFSYDVKMKEKGDIPEGYSVSREKKERFSLILESASTNQTSMYLCASSAPGTSGPEQYFGPGTRLTVT.

The chain carries TRBV28 and TRBJ1-1; D not resolved. Trimming took off 5 bases at V and 0 bases at J, with 10 bases between the two ends. CDR1 and CDR2 (germline): MDHEN, SYDVKM. This CDR3 contains 14 residues. For the CDR3, the DNA is TGTGCCAGCAGTCTCCCGGTGGTGAACACTGAAGCTTTCTTT. The encoded protein is CASSLPVVNTEAFF.

The gene calls are TRBV27 and TRBJ1-5; no firm D call. Germline V gene data show CDR1 as MNHEY and CDR2 as SMNVEV (reference sequence). V lost 6 bases, J lost 3 bases, and 9 bases lay in between. The CDR3 contains 13 residues. The CDR3 DNA follows: TGTGCCAGCAGCCGATCCTACAATCAGCCCCAGCATTTT. This gives the protein CASSRSYNQPQHF.

The CDR3 DNA reads as TGCGCCAGCACCCTAGGGACAGTAAACACTGAAGCTTTCTTT. Protein sequence: CASTLGTVNTEAFF. The V gene is TRBV5-1, the J gene TRBJ1-1, with 7 bases that match TRBD1. This CDR3 contains 14 residues. Per the germline V gene, CDR1 is SGHRS and CDR2 is YFSETQ. J was trimmed by 2 bases and V by 6 bases; bases with no gene match: 7. Drawing the rest from reference TRBV5-1 and TRBJ1-1, the complete variable domain is KAGVTQTPRYLIKTRGQQVTLSCSPISGHRSVSWYQQTPGQGLQFLFEYFSETQRNKGNFPGRFSGRQFSNSRSEMNVSTLELGDSALYLCASTLGTVNTEAFFGQGTRLTVV.

The rearrangement uses TRBV19 and TRBJ2-7, with 10 bases identical to TRBD2. Germline assignment: CDR1 LNHDA and CDR2 SQIVND (reference sequence). The CDR3 length is 15 residues. V shed 3 bases, J shed 4 bases, and the junction held 6 bases outside the gene matches. CDR3 sequence: CASSIQPTSGYEQYF. CDR3 sequence (DNA): TGTGCCAGTAGTATCCAGCCGACTAGCGGGTACGAGCAGTACTTC.

The gene calls are TRBV30 and TRBJ2-5; tentatively, D is TRBD1 (6 bases). V lost 1 base, J lost 5 bases, and 8 bases lay in between. CDR3 length: 12 amino acids. Germline CDR1 GTSNPN, CDR2 SVGIG (reference sequence). CDR3 nucleotides: TGTGCCTGGAGTGGAACAGGGGAGACCCAGTACTTC. It codes for CAWSGTGETQYF.

Only a few counts were recorded for this clone. The chain uses TRBV7-2 and TRBJ2-1; D ambiguous. The CDR3 spans 13 residues. Trimming removed 3 bases at V and 7 bases at J, with 10 bases between. Germline V lookup: CDR1 SGHTA, CDR2 FQGNSA. The CDR3 DNA reads TGTGCCAGCAGCTTTTACCTAGAGAATGAGCAGTTCTTC. Residues: CASSFYLENEQFF.

This clone came up a few times. This chain uses TRBV5-6 with TRBJ2-2; perhaps TRBD2 as D (5 bases). V was clipped by 2 bases and J by 8 bases, with 16 bases between them. Germline loops: CDR1 SGHDT, CDR2 YYEEEE. This CDR3 region has 15 residues. The CDR3 DNA follows: TGTGCCAGCAGCTTTCTGGACTCTGAAGGAGGGGAGCTGTTTTTT. This translates into CASSFLDSEGGELFF. Using reference TRBV5-6 and TRBJ2-2 for the parts outside the CDR3, the full variable domain is DAGVTQSPTHLIKTRGQQVTLRCSPKSGHDTVSWYQQALGQGPQFIFQYYEEEERQRGNFPDRFSGHQFPNYSSELNVNALLLGDSALYLCASSFLDSEGGELFFGEGSRLTVL.

The chain joins TRBV7-3 to TRBJ1-6; 7 bases fit TRBD1. The CDR3 contains 15 residues. Germline lookup yields CDR1 SGHTA and CDR2 FQGTGA. V gave up 5 bases and J gave up 10 bases; unmatched junction bases: 11. The CDR3 sequence: CASSAGGTGESPLHF. CDR3 sequence (DNA): TGTGCCAGCAGCGCAGGAGGTACAGGGGAGTCACCCCTCCACTTT.

The chain carries TRBV19 and TRBJ2-3; 7 bases agree with TRBD1. The V gene end was trimmed by 6 bases and the J gene end by 2 bases; junction bases not matched to a gene: 2. This CDR3 comprises 13 residues. The V gene's germline CDR1 is LNHDA and CDR2 SQIVND (reference sequence). In DNA, the CDR3 is TGTGCCAGTAGCGACAGGGCCACAGATACGCAGTATTTT. The encoded protein is CASSDRATDTQYF.